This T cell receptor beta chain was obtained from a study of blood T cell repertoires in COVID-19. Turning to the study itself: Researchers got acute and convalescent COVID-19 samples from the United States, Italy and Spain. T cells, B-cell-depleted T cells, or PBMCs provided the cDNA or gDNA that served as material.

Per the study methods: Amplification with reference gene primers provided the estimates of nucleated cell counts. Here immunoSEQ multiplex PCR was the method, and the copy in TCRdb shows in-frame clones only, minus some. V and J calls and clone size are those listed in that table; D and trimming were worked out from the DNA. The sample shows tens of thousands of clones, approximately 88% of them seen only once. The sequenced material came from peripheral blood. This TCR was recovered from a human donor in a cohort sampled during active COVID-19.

CDR3 sequence: CASSSLTSRGYEQYF. As DNA, the CDR3 is TGTGCCAGCAGTTCCCTGACTAGCCGGGGGTACGAGCAGTACTTC. The J gene is TRBJ2-7, the V gene TRBV6-2 or TRBV6-3, with 7 bases lining up with TRBD2. J gave up 4 bases and V 4 bases, and 10 bases lay outside the gene matches. Germline loops: CDR1 MNHEY, CDR2 SVGEGT. The length of the CDR3 is 15 residues.